Below, 26 T cell receptor beta chains from the same sample are listed, as sequenced in a study of beta chain features in type 1 diabetes. Since all of the isolated RNA was reverse transcribed, expressed TCRB transcripts were what got sequenced. Here immunoSEQ multiplex PCR was the method, and the copy in TCRdb shows in-frame clones only, minus some. The table lists 400,000 to 550,000 clones, approximately 10% of them singletons. Sample: naive CD4+ T cells from blood. The receptor source for this set is a woman under 30 in good health.

This clone was seen only a few times. The J gene is TRBJ2-2, the V gene TRBV2; D remains ambiguous. This CDR3 has 15 residues. Germline V lookup: CDR1 SNHLY, CDR2 FYNNEI. V lost 1 base, J lost 4 bases, and 10 bases lay in between. The CDR3 is CASSEVTPATGELFF. The CDR3 coding sequence is TGTGCCAGCAGTGAAGTTACCCCGGCCACCGGGGAGCTGTTTTTT.

The CDR3 region has the DNA TGTGCCAGCAGCCTCGGGACAGGGACGGATACGCAGTATTTT. Translating it yields CASSLGTGTDTQYF. The chain carries TRBV11-2 and TRBJ2-3; 9 bases are a match to TRBD1. This CDR3 has 14 residues. In germline, CDR1 is SGHAT, CDR2 FQNNGV. The J segment lost 6 bases and the V segment lost 5 bases, leaving 6 bases of the junction unmatched.

The rearrangement links TRBV13 to TRBJ2-5, with D perhaps being TRBD1 or TRBD2 (6 bases each). Germline V lookup: CDR1 PRHDT, CDR2 FYEKMQ (reference sequence). This CDR3 contains 16 residues. V was clipped by 5 bases and J by 4 bases, with 20 bases between them. In nucleotides, the CDR3 is TGTGCCAGCAGCCCAAAGCAGAGGGGGGTACGAGAGACCCAGTACTTC. It encodes CASSPKQRGVRETQYF.

This chain joins TRBV7-2 and TRBJ1-5; no firm D call. Trimming left V 1 base short and J 4 bases short, with 11 bases between. There are 15 residues in the CDR3. Germline V gives CDR1 SGHTA, CDR2 FQGNSA. DNA for the CDR3: TGTGCCAGCAGCTTAGGGTCCAGCCAAAATCAGCCCCAGCATTTT. Translated, it gives CASSLGSSQNQPQHF.

This chain connects TRBV4-3 to TRBJ2-5; no clear D. Looked up from germline, CDR1 is LGHNA and CDR2 is YSLEER. The ends were cut back, 4 bases at V and 5 bases at J, with 20 bases in the middle. There are 16 residues in the CDR3. The CDR3 loop is CASSRTTASLGETQYF. The CDR3 nucleotides read TGCGCCAGCAGCCGCACTACAGCCAGTTTGGGGGAGACCCAGTACTTC.

The J gene is TRBJ2-1, the V gene TRBV5-1, with D unclear. The CDR3 is 15 residues long. Trimming left V 4 bases short and J 2 bases short, with 13 bases between. Germline V gene sequence: CDR1 SGHRS, CDR2 YFSETQ. Written as DNA, the CDR3 is TGCGCCAGCAGCACCTCTCCAGGACCCTACAATGAGCAGTTCTTC. Protein product: CASSTSPGPYNEQFF.

J is TRBJ2-2 and V is TRBV2; a weak D match, TRBD2 (5 bases). V gave up 5 bases and J gave up 7 bases, with 11 bases separating them. Germline V lookup: CDR1 SNHLY, CDR2 FYNNEI. The CDR3 length is 13 residues. CDR3 DNA: TGTGCCAGCAGTCTGACGGGGTTCGGGGAGCTGTTTTTT. Protein: CASSLTGFGELFF.

CDR3 amino acids: CASRPPRGRTWGYTF. The CDR3 DNA is TGTGCCAGCAGACCCCCCAGGGGCAGGACGTGGGGCTACACCTTC. This chain joins TRBV6-9 and TRBJ1-2; perhaps TRBD1 as D (6 bases). The ends were cut back, 6 bases at V and 8 bases at J, with 22 bases in the middle. CDR1 and CDR2 from the germline V gene are MNHGY and SVAAGI. There are 15 residues in the CDR3.

This clone was seen a few times. The sample carries other DNA sequences with the same CDR3. The CDR3 sequence is CASSARSSTDTQYF. DNA for the CDR3: TGTGCCAGCAGCGCGCGAAGCAGCACAGATACGCAGTATTTT. The V call is TRBV9, the J call TRBJ2-3; no reliable D call. This CDR3 has 14 residues. CDR1 is SGDLS, CDR2 YYNGEE, per germline. V lost 3 bases and J lost 0, with 8 bases in between. Based on the CDR3 plus reference TRBV9 and TRBJ2-3, the full variable domain is DSGVTQTPKHLITATGQRVTLRCSPRSGDLSVYWYQQSLDQGLQFLIQYYNGEERAKGNILERFSAQQFPDLHSELNLSSLELGDSALYFCASSARSSTDTQYFGPGTRLTVL.

As for this clone: The sample has other DNA sequences that encode this CDR3 too. This chain uses TRBV7-9 with TRBJ1-4, with D unclear. V was cut by 0 bases and J by 0 bases, with 5 bases left in between. The CDR3 is 15 residues long. Germline CDR1 reads SEHNR; CDR2 reads FQNEAQ (reference sequence). The CDR3 bases are TGTGCCAGCAGCTTAGCGGGCGCAACTAATGAAAAACTGTTTTTT. It yields the protein CASSLAGATNEKLFF.

The J gene is TRBJ2-3, the V gene TRBV6-5; either TRBD1 or TRBD2 may fit D (5 bases each). Trimming took off 8 bases at V and 4 bases at J, with 10 bases between the two ends. CDR1 MNHEY and CDR2 SVGAGI come from the germline V gene. This CDR3 region has 12 residues. CDR3 amino acids: CASRGTPDTQYF. The DNA of the CDR3 is TGTGCCAGCCGAGGGACGCCAGATACGCAGTATTTT.

V usage is TRBV28 and J usage is TRBJ1-2; tentative D call: TRBD1 (5 bases). The CDR3 spans 14 residues. Trimming left V 6 bases short and J 7 bases short, with 18 bases between. CDR1 is MDHEN, CDR2 SYDVKM, per germline. The CDR3 coding sequence is TGTGCCAGCAGCCCCCCAAGGGGACGCGGTGGCTACACCTTC. This gives the protein CASSPPRGRGGYTF.

The sample holds a few counts of this clone. This chain connects TRBV7-2 to TRBJ2-1; 9 positions match TRBD1. Trimming removed 5 bases from V and 8 bases from J; junction bases left unmatched: 4. The CDR3 contains 13 residues. Germline CDR1 and CDR2: SGHTA and FQGNSA. The CDR3 loop is CASSTTGGDEQFF. The CDR3 nucleotides are TGTGCCAGCAGCACCACAGGGGGCGATGAGCAGTTCTTC.

This clone was seen a handful of times. The chain carries TRBV21-1 and TRBJ2-1; TRBD2 was called by the table and not checked on the DNA. TRBV21-1 is a known pseudogene. The CDR3 loop spans 15 amino acids. The CDR3 DNA reads TGTGCCAGCCCGCGACTAGCGAGCTCCTACAATGAGCAGTTCTTC. This translates into CASPRLASSYNEQFF.

This clone has a count of ten or more. This chain links TRBV23-1 with TRBJ1-2; D is unclear. TRBV23-1 is classed as an ORF, of uncertain function. Trimming shortened V by 0 bases and J by 2 bases, and 7 bases separated the two germline ends. This CDR3 spans 14 amino acids. The chain's CDR3 is CASSQSIQNYGYTF. In DNA form, the CDR3 reads TGCGCCAGCAGTCAATCGATACAGAACTATGGCTACACCTTC.

V usage is TRBV4-1 and J usage is TRBJ2-1; 11 bases agree with TRBD2. V dropped 7 bases and J dropped 6; count of bases not matched to a gene: 5. In germline, CDR1 is MGHRA, CDR2 YSYEKL. There are 14 residues in the CDR3. CDR3 bases: TGCGCCAGCAAAATAGCGGGAGGGGGCAATGAGCAGTTCTTC. Its protein product is CASKIAGGGNEQFF.

This clone was seen a handful of times. The chain couples TRBV11-1 to TRBJ2-1; no clear D. The CDR3 consists of 15 residues. Germline V lookup: CDR1 SGHAT, CDR2 FQDESV (reference sequence). The V end was cut by 2 bases, the J end by 3 bases, with 11 bases between. CDR3 sequence: CASSLKLADYNEQFF. The CDR3 nucleotides are TGTGCCAGCAGCTTAAAGTTAGCAGACTACAATGAGCAGTTCTTC.

This clone was counted only a few times. V and J are TRBV5-1 and TRBJ2-7, with a weak D call TRBD2 (6 bases). Germline loops: CDR1 SGHRS, CDR2 YFSETQ. Trimming pared 0 bases from V and 5 bases from J, leaving 15 bases between. The CDR3 is 15 amino acids. As DNA, the CDR3 is TGCGCCAGCAGCTTGGACACCTTGTGGGGGGACGAGCAGTACTTC. It specifies CASSLDTLWGDEQYF.

This chain joins TRBV18 and TRBJ2-3; 12 bases are shared with TRBD2. CDR1 and CDR2 from the germline V gene are KGHSH and LQKENI. The CDR3 loop spans 16 amino acids. V shed 3 bases, J shed 5 bases, and the junction held 6 bases outside the gene matches. CDR3 protein: CASSPRLAGVLDTQYF. In DNA, the CDR3 is TGTGCCAGCTCACCCAGACTAGCGGGAGTGCTAGATACGCAGTATTTT.

The chain employs TRBV2 and TRBJ2-7; 8 bases line up with TRBD2. The CDR3 length is 13 residues. J gave up 4 bases and V 10 bases, and 9 bases lay outside the gene matches. Germline-derived CDR1 and CDR2 are SNHLY and FYNNEI. For the CDR3, the DNA is TGTGCCAACAAGCCGGGAGGGATGTACGAGCAGTACTTC. This sequence encodes CANKPGGMYEQYF.

This clone was counted a few times. The chain is built from TRBV6-1 and TRBJ1-2, with a possible D match to TRBD1 (6 bases). Trimming stripped 5 bases from V and 4 bases from J, with 17 bases between. The germline gives CDR1 MNHNS, CDR2 SASEGT. The CDR3 spans 15 residues. The CDR3 here is CASSRMGGVGYGYTF. The CDR3 bases are TGTGCCAGCAGTCGAATGGGGGGCGTTGGCTATGGCTACACCTTC.

In its sample, this clone was seen a few times. The rearrangement joins TRBV9 to TRBJ2-2, with D possibly being TRBD2 (5 bases). The CDR3 is 13 amino acids. The V end lost 1 base, the J end lost 5 bases, and 6 bases lay between the germline ends. Germline V gene data show CDR1 as SGDLS and CDR2 as YYNGEE. The CDR3 loop is CASSVRRTGELFF. In nucleotides, the CDR3 is TGTGCCAGCAGCGTAAGGAGGACCGGGGAGCTGTTTTTT.

This clone showed up just once. The chain has TRBV9 and TRBJ1-2; D perhaps matches TRBD1 (6 bases). Germline assignment: CDR1 SGDLS and CDR2 YYNGEE. V was clipped by 4 bases and J by 2 bases, with 12 bases between them. The CDR3 is made up of 14 amino acids. CDR3 region: CASSLQTGNYGYTF. DNA of the CDR3: TGTGCCAGCAGCCTACAGACAGGCAACTATGGCTACACCTTC.

This clone was seen more than once but under ten times. This chain connects TRBV7-2 to TRBJ1-5; D gene ambiguous. The CDR3 contains 14 residues. Germline CDR1 reads SGHTA; CDR2 reads FQGNSA. V was pared by 4 bases and J by 5 bases, with 12 bases between. Here the CDR3 DNA reads TGTGCCAGCAGCTACGGAATTCTCGATCAGCCCCAGCATTTT. It encodes CASSYGILDQPQHF.

This clone was observed a handful of times. Written as DNA, the CDR3 is TGCGCCAGCAGCCCCGGGACCCAACAAGAGACCCAGTACTTC. The encoded protein is CASSPGTQQETQYF. The chain has TRBV5-1 and TRBJ2-5; D might be TRBD1 or TRBD2, each matching 5 bases. The CDR3 has 14 amino acids. The V end was cut by 4 bases, the J end by 2 bases, with 12 bases between. Germline V gene sequence: CDR1 SGHRS, CDR2 YFSETQ.

This clone was detected many times. The rearrangement links TRBV29-1 to TRBJ2-7, with 10 bases that match TRBD2. The CDR3 is 13 residues long. Per the germline V gene, CDR1 is SQVTM and CDR2 is ANQGSEA. With V trimmed by 4 bases and J by 5 bases, 5 bases remained unmatched. CDR3 sequence reads: CSVAAGGQDEQYF. DNA for the CDR3: TGCAGCGTTGCAGCGGGAGGGCAGGACGAGCAGTACTTC.